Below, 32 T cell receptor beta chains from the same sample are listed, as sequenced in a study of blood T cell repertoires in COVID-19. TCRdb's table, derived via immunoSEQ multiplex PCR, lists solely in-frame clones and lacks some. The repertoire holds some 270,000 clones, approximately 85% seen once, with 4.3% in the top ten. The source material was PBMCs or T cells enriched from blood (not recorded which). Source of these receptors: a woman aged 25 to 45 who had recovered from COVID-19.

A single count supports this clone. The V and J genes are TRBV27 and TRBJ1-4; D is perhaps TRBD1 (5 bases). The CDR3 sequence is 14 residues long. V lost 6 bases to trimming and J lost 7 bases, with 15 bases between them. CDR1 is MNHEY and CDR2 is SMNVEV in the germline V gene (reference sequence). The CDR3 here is CASSGLLGGEKLFF. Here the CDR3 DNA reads TGTGCCAGCAGCGGACTTTTGGGGGGTGAAAAACTGTTTTTT.

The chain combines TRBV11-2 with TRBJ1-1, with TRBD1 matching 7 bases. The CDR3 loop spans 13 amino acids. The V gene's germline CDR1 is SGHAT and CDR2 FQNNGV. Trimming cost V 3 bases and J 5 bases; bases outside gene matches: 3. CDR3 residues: CASSFTGETEAFF. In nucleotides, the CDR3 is TGTGCCAGCAGCTTTACAGGGGAGACTGAAGCTTTCTTT.

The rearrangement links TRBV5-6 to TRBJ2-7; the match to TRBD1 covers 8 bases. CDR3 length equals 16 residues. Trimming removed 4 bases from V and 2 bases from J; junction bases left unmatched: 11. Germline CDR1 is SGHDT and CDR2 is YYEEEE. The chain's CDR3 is CASSGLTGENTYEQYF. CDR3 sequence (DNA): TGTGCCAGCAGCGGGCTGACAGGGGAGAACACCTACGAGCAGTACTTC.

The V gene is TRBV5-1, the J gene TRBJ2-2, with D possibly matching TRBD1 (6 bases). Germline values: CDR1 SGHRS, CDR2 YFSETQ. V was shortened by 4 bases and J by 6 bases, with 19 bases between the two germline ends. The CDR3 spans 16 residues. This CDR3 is CASSVRTPPGAGELFF. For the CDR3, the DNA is TGCGCCAGCAGCGTGAGGACTCCCCCAGGGGCCGGGGAGCTGTTTTTT.

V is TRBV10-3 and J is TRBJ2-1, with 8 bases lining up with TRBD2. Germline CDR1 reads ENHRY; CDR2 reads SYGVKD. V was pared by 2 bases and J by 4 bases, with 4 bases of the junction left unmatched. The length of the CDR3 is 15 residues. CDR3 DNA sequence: TGTGCCATCAGTGAGACGGCGGGGGGATACAATGAGCAGTTCTTC. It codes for CAISETAGGYNEQFF.

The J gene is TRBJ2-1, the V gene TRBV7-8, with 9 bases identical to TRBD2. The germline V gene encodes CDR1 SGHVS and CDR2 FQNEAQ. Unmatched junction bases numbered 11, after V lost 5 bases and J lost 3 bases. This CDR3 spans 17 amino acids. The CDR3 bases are TGTGCCAGCAGCGAGGTCCAGCGGGAGGACTTCTACAATGAGCAGTTCTTC. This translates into CASSEVQREDFYNEQFF.

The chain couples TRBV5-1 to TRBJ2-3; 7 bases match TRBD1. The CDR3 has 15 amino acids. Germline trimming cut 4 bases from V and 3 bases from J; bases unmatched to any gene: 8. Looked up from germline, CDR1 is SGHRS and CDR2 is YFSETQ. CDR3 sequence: CASSPRQGGTDTQYF. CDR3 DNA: TGCGCCAGCAGCCCCCGACAGGGCGGGACAGATACGCAGTATTTT.

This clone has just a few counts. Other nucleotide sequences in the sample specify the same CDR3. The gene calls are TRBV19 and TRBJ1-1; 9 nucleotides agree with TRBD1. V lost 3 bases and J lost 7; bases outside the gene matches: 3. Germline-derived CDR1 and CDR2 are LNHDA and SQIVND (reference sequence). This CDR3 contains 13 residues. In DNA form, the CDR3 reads TGTGCCAGTAGTATCACAGGGGGCGGTGAAGCTTTCTTT. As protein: CASSITGGGEAFF.

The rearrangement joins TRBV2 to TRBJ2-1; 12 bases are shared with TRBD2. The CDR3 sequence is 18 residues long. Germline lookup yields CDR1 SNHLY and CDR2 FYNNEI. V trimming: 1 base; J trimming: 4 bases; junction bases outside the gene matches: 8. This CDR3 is CASSEGLAGGPGYNEQFF. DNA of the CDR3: TGTGCCAGCAGTGAAGGCCTAGCGGGAGGGCCGGGGTACAATGAGCAGTTCTTC.

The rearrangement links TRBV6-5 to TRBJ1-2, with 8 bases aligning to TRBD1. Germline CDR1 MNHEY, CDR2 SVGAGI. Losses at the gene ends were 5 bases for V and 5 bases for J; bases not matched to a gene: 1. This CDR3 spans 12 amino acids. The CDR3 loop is CASSRQGYGYTF. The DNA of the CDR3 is TGTGCCAGCAGTCGACAGGGGTATGGCTACACCTTC.

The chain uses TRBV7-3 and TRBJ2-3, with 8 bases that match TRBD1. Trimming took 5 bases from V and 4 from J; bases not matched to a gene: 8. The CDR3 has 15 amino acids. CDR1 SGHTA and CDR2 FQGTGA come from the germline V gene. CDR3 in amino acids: CASSAQGARSDTQYF. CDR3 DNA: TGTGCCAGCAGCGCTCAGGGGGCGAGGTCAGATACGCAGTATTTT.

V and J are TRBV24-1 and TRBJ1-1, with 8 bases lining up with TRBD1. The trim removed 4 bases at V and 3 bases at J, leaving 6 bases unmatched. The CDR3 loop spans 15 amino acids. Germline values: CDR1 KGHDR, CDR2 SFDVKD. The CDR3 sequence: CATSDPGQGYTEAFF. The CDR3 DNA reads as TGTGCCACCAGTGACCCCGGACAGGGCTACACTGAAGCTTTCTTT.

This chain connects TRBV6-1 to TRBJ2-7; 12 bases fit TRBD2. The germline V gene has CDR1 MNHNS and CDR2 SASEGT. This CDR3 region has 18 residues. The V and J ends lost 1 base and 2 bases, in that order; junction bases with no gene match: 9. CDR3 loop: CASSEGLAGDPNTYEQYF. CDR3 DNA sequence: TGTGCCAGCAGTGAAGGACTAGCGGGGGACCCAAACACCTACGAGCAGTACTTC.

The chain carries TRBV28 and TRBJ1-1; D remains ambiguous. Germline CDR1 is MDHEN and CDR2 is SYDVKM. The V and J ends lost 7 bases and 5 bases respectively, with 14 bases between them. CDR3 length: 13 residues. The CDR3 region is CASNPGSWTEAFF. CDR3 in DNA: TGTGCCAGCAACCCCGGGAGTTGGACTGAAGCTTTCTTT.

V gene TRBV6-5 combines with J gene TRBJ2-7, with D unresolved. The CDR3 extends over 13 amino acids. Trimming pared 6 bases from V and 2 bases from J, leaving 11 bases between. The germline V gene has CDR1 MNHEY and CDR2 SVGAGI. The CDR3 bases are TGTGCCAGCAGCAACAACGCCGCCTACGAGCAGTACTTC. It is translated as CASSNNAAYEQYF.

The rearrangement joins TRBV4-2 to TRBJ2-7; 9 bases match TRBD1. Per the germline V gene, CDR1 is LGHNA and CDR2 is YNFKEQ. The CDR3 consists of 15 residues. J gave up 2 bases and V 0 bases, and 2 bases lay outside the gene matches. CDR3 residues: CASSQERQGAYEQYF. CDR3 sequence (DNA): TGTGCCAGCAGCCAAGAGAGACAGGGGGCCTACGAGCAGTACTTC.

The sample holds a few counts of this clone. CDR3 DNA: TGCGCCAGCACCAGGGACAGAAAAACCGGGGAGCTGTTTTTT. Amino acids: CASTRDRKTGELFF. The J gene is TRBJ2-2, the V gene TRBV10-1, with 7 bases identical to TRBD1. After removal of 7 bases from V and 5 bases from J, the junction contained 7 bases not matched to a gene. There are 14 residues in the CDR3. Germline CDR1 reads WNHNN; CDR2 reads SYGVQD (reference sequence).

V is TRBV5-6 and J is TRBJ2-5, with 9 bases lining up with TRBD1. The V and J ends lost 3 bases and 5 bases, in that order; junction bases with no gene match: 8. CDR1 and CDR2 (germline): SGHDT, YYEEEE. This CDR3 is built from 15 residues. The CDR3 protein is CASSSYRGRGETQYF. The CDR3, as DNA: TGTGCCAGCAGCTCGTACAGGGGGCGCGGGGAGACCCAGTACTTC.

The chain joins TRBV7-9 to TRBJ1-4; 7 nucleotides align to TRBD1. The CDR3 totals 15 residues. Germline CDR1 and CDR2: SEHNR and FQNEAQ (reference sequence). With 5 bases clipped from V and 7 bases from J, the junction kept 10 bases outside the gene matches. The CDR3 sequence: CASSPRGAQIEKLFF. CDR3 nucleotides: TGTGCCAGCAGCCCCAGGGGGGCGCAGATTGAAAAACTGTTTTTT.

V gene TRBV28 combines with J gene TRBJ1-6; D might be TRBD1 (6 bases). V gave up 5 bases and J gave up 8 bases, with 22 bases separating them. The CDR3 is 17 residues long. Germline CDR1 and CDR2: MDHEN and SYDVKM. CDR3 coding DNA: TGTGCCAGCAGTATACAAATTACAGGGATGCGCCATTCACCCCTCCACTTT. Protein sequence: CASSIQITGMRHSPLHF. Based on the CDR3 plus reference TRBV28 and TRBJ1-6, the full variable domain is DVKVTQSSRYLVKRTGEKVFLECVQDMDHENMFWYRQDPGLGLRLIYFSYDVKMKEKGDIPEGYSVSREKKERFSLILESASTNQTSMYLCASSIQITGMRHSPLHFGNGTRLTVT.

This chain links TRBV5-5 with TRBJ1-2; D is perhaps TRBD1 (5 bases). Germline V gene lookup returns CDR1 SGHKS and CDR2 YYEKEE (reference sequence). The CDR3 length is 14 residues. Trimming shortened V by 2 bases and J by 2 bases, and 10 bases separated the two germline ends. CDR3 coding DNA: TGTGCCAGCAGCTTAGACTCAGGGAACTATGGCTACACCTTC. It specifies CASSLDSGNYGYTF. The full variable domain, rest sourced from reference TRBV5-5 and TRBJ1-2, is DAGVTQSPTHLIKTRGQQVTLRCSPISGHKSVSWYQQVLGQGPQFIFQYYEKEERGRGNFPDRFSARQFPNYSSELNVNALLLGDSALYLCASSLDSGNYGYTFGSGTRLTVV.

The CDR3 protein is CASSLVGRETQYF. The CDR3 DNA reads TGTGCCAGCAGCTTAGTAGGGAGGGAGACCCAGTACTTC. This sequence joins TRBV11-3 and TRBJ2-5, with a weak D call TRBD2 (6 bases). Deletions cut 1 base from V and 5 bases from J, with 8 bases between. Germline CDR1 reads SGHNT; CDR2 reads YENEEA. CDR3 length equals 13 residues.

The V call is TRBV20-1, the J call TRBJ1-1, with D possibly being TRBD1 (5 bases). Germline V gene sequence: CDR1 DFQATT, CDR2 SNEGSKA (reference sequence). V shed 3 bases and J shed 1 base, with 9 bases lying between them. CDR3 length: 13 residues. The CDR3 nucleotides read TGCAGTGCTAGTTGGAGGGGGAACACTGAAGCTTTCTTT. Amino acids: CSASWRGNTEAFF.

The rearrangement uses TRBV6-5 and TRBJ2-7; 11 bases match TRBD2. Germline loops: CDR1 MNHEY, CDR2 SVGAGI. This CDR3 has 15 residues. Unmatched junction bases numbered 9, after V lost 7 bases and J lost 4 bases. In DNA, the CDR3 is TGTGCCAGCAACGAGGTAGCGGGAGGGCCGTACGAGCAGTACTTC. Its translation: CASNEVAGGPYEQYF.

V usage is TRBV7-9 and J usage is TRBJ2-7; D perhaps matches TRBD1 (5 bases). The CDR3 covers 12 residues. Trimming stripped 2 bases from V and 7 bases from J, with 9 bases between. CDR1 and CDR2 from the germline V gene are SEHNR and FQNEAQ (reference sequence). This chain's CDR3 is CASSLYAGEQYF. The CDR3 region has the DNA TGTGCCAGCAGCTTATACGCAGGGGAGCAGTACTTC.

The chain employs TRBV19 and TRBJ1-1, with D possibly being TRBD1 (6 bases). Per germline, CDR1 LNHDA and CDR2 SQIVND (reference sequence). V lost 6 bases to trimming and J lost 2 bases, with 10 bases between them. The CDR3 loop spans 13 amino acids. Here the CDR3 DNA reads TGTGCCAGTAGATATGGGGGCAACACTGAAGCTTTCTTT. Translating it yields CASRYGGNTEAFF.

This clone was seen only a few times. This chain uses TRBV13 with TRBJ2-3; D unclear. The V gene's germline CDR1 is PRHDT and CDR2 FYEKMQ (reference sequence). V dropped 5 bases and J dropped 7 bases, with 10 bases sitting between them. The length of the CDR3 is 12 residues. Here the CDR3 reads CASSALGYTQYF. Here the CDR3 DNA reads TGTGCCAGCAGCGCCCTAGGTTATACGCAGTATTTT. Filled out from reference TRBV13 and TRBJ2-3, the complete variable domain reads AAGVIQSPRHLIKEKRETATLKCYPIPRHDTVYWYQQGPGQDPQFLISFYEKMQSDKGSIPDRFSAQQFSDYHSELNMSSLELGDSALYFCASSALGYTQYFGPGTRLTVL.

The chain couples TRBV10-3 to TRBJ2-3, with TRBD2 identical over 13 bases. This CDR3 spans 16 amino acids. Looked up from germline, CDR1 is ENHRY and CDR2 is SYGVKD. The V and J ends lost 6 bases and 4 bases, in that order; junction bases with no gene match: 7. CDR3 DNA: TGTGCCATCAGCGTAACTAGCGGGGGGGCCGCAGATACGCAGTATTTT. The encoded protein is CAISVTSGGAADTQYF.

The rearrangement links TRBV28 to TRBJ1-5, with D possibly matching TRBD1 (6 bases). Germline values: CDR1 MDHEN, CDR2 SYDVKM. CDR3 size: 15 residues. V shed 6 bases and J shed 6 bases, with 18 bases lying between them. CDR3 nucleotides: TGTGCCAGCAGCCCAGCCGGACAGACTTTTCAGCCCCAGCATTTT. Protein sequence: CASSPAGQTFQPQHF. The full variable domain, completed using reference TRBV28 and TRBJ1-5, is DVKVTQSSRYLVKRTGEKVFLECVQDMDHENMFWYRQDPGLGLRLIYFSYDVKMKEKGDIPEGYSVSREKKERFSLILESASTNQTSMYLCASSPAGQTFQPQHFGDGTRLSIL.

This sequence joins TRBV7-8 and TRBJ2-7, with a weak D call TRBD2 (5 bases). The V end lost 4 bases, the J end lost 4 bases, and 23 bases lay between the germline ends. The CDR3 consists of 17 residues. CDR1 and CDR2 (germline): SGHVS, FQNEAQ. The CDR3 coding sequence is TGTGCCAGCAGCTACCCCTCTAGACTATCTAATGAATACGAGCAGTACTTC. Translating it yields CASSYPSRLSNEYEQYF. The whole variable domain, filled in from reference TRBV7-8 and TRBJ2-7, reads GAGVSQSPRYKVAKRGQDVALRCDPISGHVSLFWYQQALGQGPEFLTYFQNEAQLDKSGLPSDRFFAERPEGSVSTLKIQRTQQEDSAVYLCASSYPSRLSNEYEQYFGPGTRLTVT.

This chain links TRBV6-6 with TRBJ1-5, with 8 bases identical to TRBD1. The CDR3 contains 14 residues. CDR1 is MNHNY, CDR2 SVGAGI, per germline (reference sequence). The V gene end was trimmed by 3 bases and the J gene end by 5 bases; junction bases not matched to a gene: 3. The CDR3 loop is CASSYQGADQPQHF. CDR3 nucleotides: TGTGCCAGCAGTTATCAGGGGGCGGATCAGCCCCAGCATTTT.

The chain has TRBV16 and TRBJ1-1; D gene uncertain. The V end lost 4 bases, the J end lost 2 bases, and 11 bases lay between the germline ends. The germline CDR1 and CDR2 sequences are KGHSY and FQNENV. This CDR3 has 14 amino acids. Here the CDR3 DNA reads TGTGCCAGCAGCCTCCCGAACCTAAACACTGAAGCTTTCTTT. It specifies CASSLPNLNTEAFF.